This T cell receptor (beta chain) derives from a study of cytomegalovirus exposure and HLA in healthy donors (dated by TCRdb to about 2017). About the investigation overall: An earlier analysis of some 620 of the donors reported 276 Gb of sequence data and 95 million to 130 million unique TCR beta sequences obtained from some 200 million T cells. About 280 gigabases of sequencing data and approximately 85 million unique TCR sequences were included in an early release covering 500 to 750 HLA-typed donors. The genetic ancestry cluster associated with self-reported Caucasian donors included 81% of the 300 to 400 genotyped donors. The aim of the study was to test whether cataloging public T cell receptors could identify signatures of past pathogen exposure. The T cell repertoires of 666 subjects were profiled by immunosequencing and related to cytomegalovirus serostatus. A separate validation cohort of about 110 different subjects was used in addition to the roughly 640-subject first cohort. To predict cytomegalovirus infection status, the study brought together high-throughput TCR immunosequencing, statistical association of individual TCRs with disease status, and machine learning. In a later analysis, previously published TCR beta repertoires from about 670 donors were re-analyzed and high-resolution HLA genotyping was added so that TCR occurrence patterns could be studied. Rather than drawing on any new phenotypic data, the later analysis identified candidate immune exposures from TCR beta sequences and the way those sequences occurred across donors. An earlier analysis of approximately 640 of the donors applied high-throughput TCR beta sequencing to assess whether each TCR beta V gene segment acted as functional or pseudogenic. Donor age, sex, ethnicity and CMV serostatus were collected together with the repertoire data. A later genetic analysis took genome-wide SNP genotypes for about three fifths of the 666 donors and used that subset as a discovery cohort. All discovery cohort repertoires had been generated on a single sequencing platform. Class I and class II HLA loci were covered by the typing at four-digit resolution. The number of typed donors differed by locus: about 629-630 for A, B, C, DRB1 and DQB1; some 540 for DQA1; 606 for DPA1; and about 470 for DPB1. Because of strong linkage in the cohort, roughly five DR-DQ haplotypes were treated as single units for association and clustering. Across 300 to 400 genotyped donors of the cohort, an average of approximately 200,000 unique TCR beta nucleotide sequences per donor were sequenced, and 15% to 20% of those sequences were non-productive. Findings and caveats that apply to the study as a whole: According to a later analysis, most CMV-associated TCR beta chains appeared to be HLA-restricted, and the HLA associations seemed to be driven largely by CMV exposure. The classifier was reported to diagnose cytomegalovirus status with high specificity and sensitivity in both the original and validation cohorts. Across donors, most TCR sequences were observed very rarely, whereas some public TCRs were present in many individuals. In a later genetic analysis, fewer N-insertions in productive TCRs were reported among donors in an Asian-associated ancestry cluster than the roughly 700-donor mean. Only TCR beta chains were sequenced in this cohort, and the absence of alpha or paired-chain data limited detectable features. At a false discovery rate of 0.05, a later analysis linked 16,951 TCR beta sequences to specific HLA alleles. A later analysis found that HLA-associated TCR beta chains were more clonally expanded and had lower generation probabilities than equally common non-associated chains. For the cohort, immune exposure information was limited to CMV serostatus. According to a later analysis, parvovirus B19, influenza, CMV and Epstein-Barr virus appeared linked to several top co-occurrence clusters. A later analysis found that TCR association rates varied across HLA loci, with DRB1 alleles showing the most associated TCRs and HLA-C alleles the fewest. Sequencing depth was assumed to be roughly uniform across donors in the presence/absence analyses, though that assumption may not hold. A further reported finding was that TCR beta sequences accurately predicted the HLA-A and HLA-B alleles for most subjects in the first cohort. In an earlier analysis of fewer than 750 of the donors, most TCR beta V segments were observed in productive rearrangements about 87% or about 30% of the time, broadly matching IMGT annotations. The earlier analysis of nearly 600 of the donors excluded fewer than 20 rarely observed V segments, including chromosome 9 orphons, because counts were too low. In a later genetic analysis, a missense DCLRE1C variant was associated with V-gene and J-gene trimming of TCR beta chains, and the association was replicated in an independent cohort. Correlated functional status among segregating V segments might be attributable to linkage disequilibrium, but an unknown experimental factor could not be ruled out. Because HLA typing was unavailable for some donors at each locus, only the typed subset was used in association tests. When HLA alleles, especially DR and DQ, strongly co-occurred, attributing TCR associations to individual alleles was difficult. The 87-base-pair reads could not distinguish some IMGT-functional V segments, including TRBV6-2 and TRBV6-3, so those segments were excluded. A few of the identified cytomegalovirus-associated TCR beta chains were confirmed in vitro to be specific for cytomegalovirus antigens. According to the authors, the approach could potentially be generalized to other disease states and immunological phenotypes. A cluster of highly shared sequence variants was judged likely to be a technical artifact of the sequencing pipeline. The study gave a list of under 200 TCR beta chains associated with cytomegalovirus.

The germline V gene yields SGDLS for CDR1 and YYNGEE for CDR2. The CDR3 numbers 14 residues from cysteine through phenylalanine. Only the CDR3 DNA stays, 42 bases, in frame from base 1. The trim is 2 bases for V and 6 bases for J, with a gap of 11 bases between the germline ends. The library was generated by the immunoSEQ multiplex PCR assay. A mixture of 60 forward primers for TCR Vbeta segments and 13 reverse primers for TCR Jbeta segments was used in the multiplex PCR. A multiplex PCR assay on genomic DNA amplified the CDR3 region of rearranged TCR beta genes. Amplified TCR beta libraries were sequenced as 87-base-pair reads on the Illumina HiSeq System. From the authors' description of their analysis: In a later analysis, tens of millions of unique TCR beta chains were counted across the approximately 620 repertoires, and around 10 million of these chains were shared by at least two donors. A nearest-neighbor algorithm error-corrected the raw reads and collapsed the reads into unique sequences, merging closely related sequences to remove PCR and sequencing errors. CDR3 sequences were aligned to IMGT reference sequences to assign V, D and J gene segments. Each retained sequence needed at least a six-nucleotide match to both a V gene segment and a J gene segment. Rearrangements were classified as productive when the CDR3 lacked stop codons and remained in frame with V and J, and all other rearrangements were classified as non-productive. CDR3 was defined by IMGT convention, running from the second conserved V-encoded cysteine to the conserved J-encoded phenylalanine. The earlier analysis of approximately 590 of the donors excluded any sequence lacking an unambiguous match to a single V gene segment. An earlier analysis of a few hundred of the donors classified V segments as functional when productive rearrangements were above 56.7% and as segregating when the standard deviation between donors was above 5%. A statistical classification framework was built to diagnose cytomegalovirus status from the catalog of TCR beta chain sequences. V and J gene assignment, in a later analysis, came from comparing TCR nucleotide sequences with IMGT/GENE-DB human TR gene sequences. Using the TCRdist pipeline, a later analysis assigned CDR3 sequences along with most-parsimonious VDJ recombination scenarios. In a later analysis, every TCR beta chain was defined by the combination of its CDR3 amino acid sequence and its V-gene family, and reads without a unique V-gene family were dropped. As a way to deal with suspected cross-contamination and a sequencing artifact, a later analysis dropped nearly 600 nucleotide sequences that were highly shared and had low generation probability. For each public chain, a later analysis derived a clonal expansion index from normalized ranks of inferred template counts within each repertoire. In a later analysis, generation probabilities were computed with a VDJ recombination model fitted to out-of-frame rearrangements, and the resulting probabilities were checked against IGoR. In a later analysis, TCR-TCR, TCR-HLA and TCR-CMV co-occurrence was scored with hypergeometric tests, and a repertoire-size bias correction was applied to TCR pairs. In a later analysis, false discovery rates were estimated by permuting HLA or CMV assignments 20 times. In a later analysis, co-occurring TCRs were grouped using DBSCAN, and TCRdist sequence similarity was added for clustering within HLA-allele-positive subsets. Repertoires with fewer than 30,000 or more than 120,000 public chains were left out of co-occurrence clustering, as were a few repertoires with anomalous nucleotide sharing. The clones in this table, taken by TCRdb from immuneACCESS, are in-frame only. Not every clone is retained; where verified, under half of the shortfall comes from an unresolved V gene, and the cause of the rest is unknown. The V and J calls and clone size were taken over from that table, and D and trimming were inferred from the DNA. The sample yields around 160,000 clones; more than 70% were counted once. The top ten hold roughly 8.2% of the sample.

On this clone itself: The antigen it recognizes is unknown. Base qualities are missing; no much larger clone stands one base away.

In total, 600 or so healthy bone marrow donors made up the cohort. At the time of sampling, all cohort members were nominally healthy, though unrecorded immune exposures were likely present. The donor was CMV seropositive and belonged to the group of more than 250 seropositive cohort members. Each donor provided a peripheral blood sample, and peripheral blood mononuclear cells were used for TCR beta sequencing. Genomic DNA was extracted from the blood cell samples with the Qiagen DNeasy Blood Extraction Kit. Sequenced input: PBMCs. Here the chain combines TRBV9 and TRBJ1-4; a weak D assignment points to TRBD1 (6 bases agree). This clonotype was obtained from a woman between 35 and 50 years old in good health and CMV-seropositive. The nucleotide sequence is given as TGTGCCAGCAGCGTGAGGGGGATGGATGAAAAACTGTTTTTT. This is translated as CASSVRGMDEKLFF.